This TCR beta chain was captured by sequencing in a study of CD8+ T cells in alopecia areata. Whole-study findings and limits: Elevated clonality characterized lesional scalp relative to normal scalp, particularly in alopecia totalis/universalis. Scalp sample sequencing also detects resident alphabeta T cells of normal skin.

Using a FACSAria, the CD4+ and CD8+ T cells were sorted from the PBMCs. The CDR3 is made up of 14 amino acids. CDR1 and CDR2 from the germline V gene are SGHRS and YFSETQ. Deletions cut 0 bases from V and 4 bases from J, with 9 bases between. Remarks on this clone: Its antigen is not known.

Sequencing relied on a cDNA template that was reverse transcribed from extracted RNA. Only in-frame clones appear in the TCRdb table, and some are missing; sequencing was by immunoSEQ multiplex PCR. The table includes fewer than 110,000 clones, around 60% detected once. The chain carries TRBV5-1 and TRBJ2-3; possibly TRBD1 for D (6 bases). This receptor was taken from a human donor in good health. Sequencing was carried out using CD4+ T cells sorted from blood. This CDR3 is CASSLDRVADTQYF. CDR3 DNA: TGCGCCAGCAGCTTGGACAGGGTCGCAGATACGCAGTATTTT.